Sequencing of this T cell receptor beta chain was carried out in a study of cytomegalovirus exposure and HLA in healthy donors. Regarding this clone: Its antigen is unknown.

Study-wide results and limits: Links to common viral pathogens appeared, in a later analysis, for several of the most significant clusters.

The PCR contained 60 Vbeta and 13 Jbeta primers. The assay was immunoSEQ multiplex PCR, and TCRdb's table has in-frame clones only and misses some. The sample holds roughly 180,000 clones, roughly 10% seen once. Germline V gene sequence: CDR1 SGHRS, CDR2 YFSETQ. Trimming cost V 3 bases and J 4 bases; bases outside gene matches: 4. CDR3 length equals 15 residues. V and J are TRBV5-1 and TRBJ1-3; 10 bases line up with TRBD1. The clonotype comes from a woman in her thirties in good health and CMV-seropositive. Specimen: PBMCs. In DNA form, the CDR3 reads TGCGCCAGCAGCTCCCGGACAGGGGGAGGAAACACCATATATTTT. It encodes CASSSRTGGGNTIYF.